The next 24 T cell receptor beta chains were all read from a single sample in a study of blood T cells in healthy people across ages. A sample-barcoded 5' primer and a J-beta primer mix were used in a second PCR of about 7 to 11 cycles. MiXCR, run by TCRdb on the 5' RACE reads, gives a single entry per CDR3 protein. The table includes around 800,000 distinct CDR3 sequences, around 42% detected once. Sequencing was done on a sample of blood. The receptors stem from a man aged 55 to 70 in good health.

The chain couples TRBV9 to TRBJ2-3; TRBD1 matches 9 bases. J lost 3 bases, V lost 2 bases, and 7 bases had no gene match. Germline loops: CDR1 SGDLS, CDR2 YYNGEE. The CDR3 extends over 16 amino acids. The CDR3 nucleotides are TGTGCCAGCAGCGTCGCCTGGGACAGGGTTACAGATACGCAGTATTTT. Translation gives CASSVAWDRVTDTQYF.

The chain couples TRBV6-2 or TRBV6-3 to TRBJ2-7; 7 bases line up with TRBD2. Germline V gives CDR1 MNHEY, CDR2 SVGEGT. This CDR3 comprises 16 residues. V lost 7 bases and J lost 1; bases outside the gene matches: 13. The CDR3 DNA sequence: TGTGCCAGCACCTTGAGCCCCGGGGGGAGTTCCTACGAGCAGTACTTC. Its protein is CASTLSPGGSSYEQYF.

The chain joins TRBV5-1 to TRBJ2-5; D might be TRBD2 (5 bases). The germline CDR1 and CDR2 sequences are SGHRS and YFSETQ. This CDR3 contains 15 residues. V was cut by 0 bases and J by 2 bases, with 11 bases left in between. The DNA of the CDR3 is TGCGCCAGCAGCTTGGCCACGGGGAAGCAAGAGACCCAGTACTTC. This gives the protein CASSLATGKQETQYF.

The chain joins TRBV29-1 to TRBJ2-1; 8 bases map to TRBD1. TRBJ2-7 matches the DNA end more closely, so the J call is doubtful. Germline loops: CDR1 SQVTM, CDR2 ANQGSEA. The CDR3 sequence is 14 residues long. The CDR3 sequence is CSALGQGAYNEQYF. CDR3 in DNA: TGCAGCGCCTTAGGGCAGGGGGCCTACAATGAGCAGTACTTC.

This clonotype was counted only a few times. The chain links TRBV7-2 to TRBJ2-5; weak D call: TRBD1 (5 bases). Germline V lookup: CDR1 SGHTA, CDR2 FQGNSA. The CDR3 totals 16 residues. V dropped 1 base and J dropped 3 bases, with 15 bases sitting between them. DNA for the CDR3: TGTGCCAGCAGCTTAGAGCTAGGGGCCCCAAAAGAGACCCAGTACTTC. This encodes CASSLELGAPKETQYF. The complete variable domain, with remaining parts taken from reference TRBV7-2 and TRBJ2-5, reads GAGVSQSPSNKVTEKGKDVELRCDPISGHTALYWYRQSLGQGLEFLIYFQGNSAPDKSGLPSDRFSAERTGGSVSTLTIQRTQQEDSAVYLCASSLELGAPKETQYFGPGTRLLVL.

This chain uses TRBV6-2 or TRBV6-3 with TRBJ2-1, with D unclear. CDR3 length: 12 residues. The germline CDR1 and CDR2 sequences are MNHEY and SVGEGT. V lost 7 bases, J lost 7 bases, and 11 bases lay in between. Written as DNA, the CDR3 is TGTGCCAGCAAGGACGCAACGAATGAGCAGTTCTTC. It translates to CASKDATNEQFF.

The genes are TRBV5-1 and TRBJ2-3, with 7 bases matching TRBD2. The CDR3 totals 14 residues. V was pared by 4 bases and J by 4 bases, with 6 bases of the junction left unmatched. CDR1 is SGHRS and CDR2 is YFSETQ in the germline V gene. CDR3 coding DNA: TGCGCCAGCAGCGCTGGACGGGAGGCAGATACGCAGTATTTT. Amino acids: CASSAGREADTQYF.

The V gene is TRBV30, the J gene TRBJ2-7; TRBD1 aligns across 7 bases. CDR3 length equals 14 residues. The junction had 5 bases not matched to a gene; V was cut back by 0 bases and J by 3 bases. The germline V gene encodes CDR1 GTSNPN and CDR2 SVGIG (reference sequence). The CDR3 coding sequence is TGTGCCTGGAGTGTAAGAGGGGGCTTCTACGAGCAGTACTTC. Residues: CAWSVRGGFYEQYF.

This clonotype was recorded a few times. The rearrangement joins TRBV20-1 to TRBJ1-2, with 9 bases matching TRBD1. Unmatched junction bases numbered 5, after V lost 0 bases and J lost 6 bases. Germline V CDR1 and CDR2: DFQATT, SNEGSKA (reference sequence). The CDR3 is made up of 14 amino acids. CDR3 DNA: TGCAGTGCTAGAGATGGGGGACAGGGACATGGCTACACCTTC. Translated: CSARDGGQGHGYTF.

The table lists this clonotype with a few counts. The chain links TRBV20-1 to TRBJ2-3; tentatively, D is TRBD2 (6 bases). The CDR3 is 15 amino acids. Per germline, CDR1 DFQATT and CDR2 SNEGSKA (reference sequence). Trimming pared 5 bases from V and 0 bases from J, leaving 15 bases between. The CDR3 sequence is CSAYSRGTSTDTQYF. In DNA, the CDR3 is TGCAGTGCTTATTCGCGGGGTACTAGCACAGATACGCAGTATTTT.

CDR3 bases: TGTGCCAGCAGCTCCGGGGGGGCCTTAGGAACAGATACGCAGTATTTT. This sequence encodes CASSSGGALGTDTQYF. This rearrangement joins TRBV7-9 to TRBJ2-3; 8 nucleotides line up with TRBD2. Germline CDR1 reads SEHNR; CDR2 reads FQNEAQ (reference sequence). The CDR3 sequence is 16 residues long. Trimming took 4 bases from V and 3 from J; bases not matched to a gene: 9. The full variable domain, rest sourced from reference TRBV7-9 and TRBJ2-3, is DTGVSQNPRHKITKRGQNVTFRCDPISEHNRLYWYRQTLGQGPEFLTYFQNEAQLEKSRLLSDRFSAERPKGSFSTLEIQRTEQGDSAMYLCASSSGGALGTDTQYFGPGTRLTVL.

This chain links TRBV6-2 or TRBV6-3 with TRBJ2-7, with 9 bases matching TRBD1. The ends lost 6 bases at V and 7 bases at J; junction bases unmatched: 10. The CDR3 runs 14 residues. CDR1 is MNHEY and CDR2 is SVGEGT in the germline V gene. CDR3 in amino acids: CASSSGQGTKEQYF. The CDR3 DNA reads TGTGCCAGCAGCTCCGGACAGGGGACAAAAGAGCAGTACTTC.

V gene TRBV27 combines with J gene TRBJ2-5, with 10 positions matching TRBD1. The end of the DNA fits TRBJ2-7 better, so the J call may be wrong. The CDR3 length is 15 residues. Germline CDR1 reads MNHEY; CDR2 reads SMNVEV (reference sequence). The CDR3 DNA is TGTGCCAGCAGTTCGAGGACAGGGGGATCCTACGAGCAGTACTTC. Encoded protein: CASSSRTGGSYEQYF.

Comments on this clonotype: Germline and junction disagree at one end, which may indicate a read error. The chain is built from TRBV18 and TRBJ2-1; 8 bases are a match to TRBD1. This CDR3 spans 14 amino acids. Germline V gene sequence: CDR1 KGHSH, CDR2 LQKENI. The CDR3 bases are TGTGTCAGCTCACCGCAGACAGGGGCCAATGAGCAGTTCTTC. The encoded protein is CVSSPQTGANEQFF.

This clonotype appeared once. The CDR3 region has the DNA TGTGCCAGCAGTTTATCCGGGTCCGACCTCATTAACTATGGCTACACCTTC. Translated, it gives CASSLSGSDLINYGYTF. This sequence joins TRBV12-3 or TRBV12-4 and TRBJ1-2; D is undetermined. The CDR3 covers 17 residues. V was cut by 2 bases and J by 1 base, with 17 bases left in between.

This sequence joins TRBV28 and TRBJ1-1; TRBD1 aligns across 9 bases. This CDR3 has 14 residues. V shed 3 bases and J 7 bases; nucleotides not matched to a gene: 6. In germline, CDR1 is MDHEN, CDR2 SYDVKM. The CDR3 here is CASSFRQGGFEAFF. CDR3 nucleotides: TGTGCCAGCAGTTTCCGACAGGGGGGATTTGAAGCTTTCTTT.

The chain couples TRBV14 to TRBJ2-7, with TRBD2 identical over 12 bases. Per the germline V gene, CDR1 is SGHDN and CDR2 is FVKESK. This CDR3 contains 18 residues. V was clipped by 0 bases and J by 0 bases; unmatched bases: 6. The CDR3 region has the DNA TGTGCCAGCAGCCAAGATCAGCGACTAGCGGGGGTCTCCTACGAGCAGTACTTC. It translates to CASSQDQRLAGVSYEQYF.

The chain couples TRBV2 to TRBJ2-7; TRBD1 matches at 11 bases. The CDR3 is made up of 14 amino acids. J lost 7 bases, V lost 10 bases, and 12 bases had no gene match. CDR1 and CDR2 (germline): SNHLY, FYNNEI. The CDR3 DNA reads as TGTGCCACCCGGGGACAGGGGGGGTGGAGTGAGCAGTACTTC. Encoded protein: CATRGQGGWSEQYF.

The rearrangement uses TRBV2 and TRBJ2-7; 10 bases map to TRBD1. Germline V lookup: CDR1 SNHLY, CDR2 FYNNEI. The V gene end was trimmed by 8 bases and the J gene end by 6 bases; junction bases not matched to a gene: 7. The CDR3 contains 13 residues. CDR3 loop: CASESGQGPEQYF. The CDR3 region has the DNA TGTGCCAGCGAGTCGGGACAGGGGCCCGAGCAGTACTTC.

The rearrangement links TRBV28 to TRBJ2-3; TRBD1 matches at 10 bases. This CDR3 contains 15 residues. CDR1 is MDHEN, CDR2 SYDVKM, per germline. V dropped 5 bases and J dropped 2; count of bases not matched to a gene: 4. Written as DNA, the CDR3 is TGTGCCAGCAGTCGACAGGGGGCTCCCACAGATACGCAGTATTTT. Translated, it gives CASSRQGAPTDTQYF.

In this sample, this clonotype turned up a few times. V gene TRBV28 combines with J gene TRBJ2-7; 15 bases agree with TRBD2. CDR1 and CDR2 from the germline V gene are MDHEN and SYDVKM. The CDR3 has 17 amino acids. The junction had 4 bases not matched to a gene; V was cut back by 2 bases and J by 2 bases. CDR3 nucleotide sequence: TGTGCCAGCAGTTTACCCGGACTAGCGGGGGGGACCTACGAGCAGTACTTC. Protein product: CASSLPGLAGGTYEQYF.

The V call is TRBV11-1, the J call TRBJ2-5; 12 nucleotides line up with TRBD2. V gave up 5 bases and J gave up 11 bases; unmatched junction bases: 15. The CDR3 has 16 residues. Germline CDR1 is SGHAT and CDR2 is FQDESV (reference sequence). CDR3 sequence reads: CASSLRLAGAYVEQYF. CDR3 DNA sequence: TGTGCCAGCAGCCTCCGACTAGCGGGGGCGTACGTAGAGCAGTACTTC.

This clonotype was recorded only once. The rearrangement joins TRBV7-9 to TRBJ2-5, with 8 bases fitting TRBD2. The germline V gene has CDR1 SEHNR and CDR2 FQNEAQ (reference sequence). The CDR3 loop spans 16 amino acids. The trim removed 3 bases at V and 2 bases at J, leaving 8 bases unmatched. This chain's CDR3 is CASSFSGGPGQETQYF. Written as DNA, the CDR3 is TGTGCCAGCAGCTTTTCGGGGGGGCCGGGGCAAGAGACCCAGTACTTC.

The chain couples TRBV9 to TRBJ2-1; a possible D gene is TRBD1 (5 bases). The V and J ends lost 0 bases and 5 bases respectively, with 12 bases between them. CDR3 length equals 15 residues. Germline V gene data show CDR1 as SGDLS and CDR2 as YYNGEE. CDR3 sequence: CASSVGLTGDNEQFF. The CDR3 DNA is TGTGCCAGCAGCGTAGGGTTAACAGGTGACAATGAGCAGTTCTTC.